What follows describes a single T cell receptor beta chain. Its specificity is not known. These data come from a study of T cell repertoires and Cas9 in healthy adults. Findings and caveats of the study: Reportedly, SpCas9-reactive effector T cell proliferation and function were mitigated by SpCas9-reactive Tregs in vitro.

CDR1 is MDHEN and CDR2 is SYDVKM in the germline V gene. This CDR3 contains 15 residues. V trimming: 5 bases; J trimming: 7 bases; junction bases outside the gene matches: 10. TCRdb keeps only in-frame clones here, not all; method: immunoSEQ multiplex PCR. The table has about 22,000 clones, roughly 92% seen once. This sequence originates from a human donor in good health. What was sequenced was CD4+ effector T cells (CD127+, CD25-, CD137-, CD154-) from PBMCs; culture status not recorded. The genes are TRBV28 and TRBJ2-1; 8 positions agree with TRBD1. The CDR3 DNA reads as TGTGCCAGCAGTGCAGGGGGCGGCATGGGTAATGAGCAGTTCTTC. Its protein is CASSAGGGMGNEQFF.